Each of the 20 T cell receptor beta chains below was sequenced from the same sample in a study of type 1 and type 2 diabetes patients. Genomic DNA was the PCR template. A primer set of 30 forward and 13 reverse primers amplified the CDR3. TCRdb re-derived calls from the multiplex PCR reads in MiXCR, one entry per CDR3 protein. The table lists about 250,000 distinct CDR3 sequences, around 47% of them singletons. The sequencing sample was made of peripheral blood mononuclear cells (PBMCs). These TCRs come from a man younger than 30 with type 2 diabetes.

J is TRBJ1-6 and V is TRBV6-5; D remains unclear. Between the trimmed V and J ends, which lost 4 bases and 6 bases, there was a span of 13 bases. This CDR3 is built from 15 residues. Per germline, CDR1 MNHEY and CDR2 SVGAGI. CDR3 bases: TGTGCCAGCAGTTTAGTCGCAGGACTTAATTCACCCCTCCACTTT. The encoded protein is CASSLVAGLNSPLHF.

This sequence joins TRBV6-1 and TRBJ1-2; 9 bases line up with TRBD1. The ends lost 5 bases at V and 4 bases at J; junction bases unmatched: 8. CDR3 length: 15 amino acids. Germline CDR1 is MNHNS and CDR2 is SASEGT. The CDR3 here is CASSPRRDRVYGYTF. In nucleotides, the CDR3 is TGTGCCAGCAGTCCCCGACGGGACAGGGTCTATGGCTACACCTTC.

This clonotype was recorded at least ten times. The rearrangement joins TRBV2 to TRBJ1-1, with D perhaps matching TRBD1 (5 bases). The length of the CDR3 is 14 residues. From germline, CDR1 is SNHLY and CDR2 FYNNEI. With 3 bases removed from V and 1 base from J, the gap between germline ends came to 9 bases. The CDR3 loop reads CASSDRAANTEAFF. CDR3 nucleotides: TGTGCCAGCAGTGACAGGGCTGCGAACACTGAAGCTTTCTTT. The whole variable domain, filled in from reference TRBV2 and TRBJ1-1, reads EPEVTQTPSHQVTQMGQEVILRCVPISNHLYFYWYRQILGQKVEFLVSFYNNEISEKSEIFDDQFSVERPDGSNFTLKIRSTKLEDSAMYFCASSDRAANTEAFFGQGTRLTVV.

V usage is TRBV27 and J usage is TRBJ2-7; maybe TRBD2 (6 bases). The V gene lost 10 bases and the J gene lost 3 bases, with 16 bases spanning the gap. Germline loops: CDR1 MNHEY, CDR2 SMNVEV (reference sequence). This CDR3 is 13 amino acids long. Written as DNA, the CDR3 is TGTGCCACCTCCGATAGCGGAAACTACGAGCAGTACTTC. Protein sequence: CATSDSGNYEQYF.

This clonotype was detected once. V is TRBV7-2 and J is TRBJ2-3; D is unresolved. V shed 5 bases and J shed 8 bases, with 11 bases lying between them. The CDR3 loop spans 12 amino acids. In germline, CDR1 is SGHTA, CDR2 FQGNSA. The CDR3 sequence is CASSRELGTQYF. The DNA for the CDR3 is TGTGCCAGCAGCAGGGAACTCGGTACGCAGTATTTT.

This chain joins TRBV7-6 and TRBJ1-2; 7 bases match TRBD1. The CDR3 loop spans 18 amino acids. Trimming cost V 4 bases and J 2 bases; bases outside gene matches: 16. The V gene's germline CDR1 is SGHVS and CDR2 FNYEAQ. The CDR3 region has the DNA TGTGCCAGCAGCTCAAGGGCCCCCGGAGCAGGGGGAAACTATGGCTACACCTTC. Translating it yields CASSSRAPGAGGNYGYTF.

This clonotype was seen a few times. This chain connects TRBV29-1 to TRBJ1-1, with TRBD1 as a possible D gene (6 bases). The V and J ends lost 7 bases and 4 bases respectively, with 13 bases between them. Germline values: CDR1 SQVTM, CDR2 ANQGSEA. This CDR3 contains 12 residues. This CDR3 reads CSATGTSTEAFF. DNA for the CDR3: TGCAGCGCAACAGGGACCAGCACTGAAGCTTTCTTT.

This clonotype was counted only a few times. The V gene is TRBV25-1, the J gene TRBJ2-6, with no clear D. The V gene lost 5 bases and the J gene lost 0 bases, with 5 bases spanning the gap. The V gene's germline CDR1 is MGHDK and CDR2 SYGVNS. The CDR3 spans 14 residues. The CDR3: CASSHLSGANVLTF. The CDR3, as DNA: TGTGCCAGCAGTCATCTCTCTGGGGCCAACGTCCTGACTTTC.

With respect to this clonotype: Relative to the germline gene, one junction end is altered; a read error may explain this. This sequence joins TRBV2 and TRBJ1-1; a weak D match, TRBD1 (5 bases). Germline V lookup: CDR1 SNHLY, CDR2 FYNNEI. The CDR3 loop spans 16 amino acids. The DNA of the CDR3 is TGTGCCATCAGTGATTTGAGTAGCCGGGGGTGGACTGAAGCTTTCTTT. Encoded protein: CAISDLSSRGWTEAFF.

This clonotype has more than one count but fewer than ten. This chain connects TRBV19 to TRBJ1-5; D possibly corresponds to TRBD1 (5 bases). The V gene's germline CDR1 is LNHDA and CDR2 SQIVND (reference sequence). There are 16 residues in the CDR3. Trimming left V 7 bases short and J 5 bases short, with 21 bases between. The CDR3 loop reads CASNPLRQLQDQPQHF. CDR3 bases: TGTGCCAGTAATCCCTTAAGACAGTTGCAAGATCAGCCCCAGCATTTT.

This clonotype appeared many times. The CDR3 DNA follows: TGTGCCATCAGTGGACAAAGGGACACCGGGGAGCTGTTTTTT. This encodes CAISGQRDTGELFF. V usage is TRBV10-3 and J usage is TRBJ2-2; D remains unclear. Per germline, CDR1 ENHRY and CDR2 SYGVKD. Trimming took off 4 bases at V and 3 bases at J, with 9 bases between the two ends. The CDR3 covers 14 residues.

This clonotype turned up a few times. V is TRBV29-1 and J is TRBJ2-7; D uncertain. V lost 4 bases and J 0 bases, leaving 10 bases between the germline ends. Per germline, CDR1 SQVTM and CDR2 ANQGSEA. The CDR3 consists of 13 residues. CDR3 bases: TGCAGCGTTGGACTGCCGAGCTCCTACGAGCAGTACTTC. It codes for CSVGLPSSYEQYF.

The chain has TRBV15 and TRBJ2-2; D not certain. The V and J ends lost 1 base and 5 bases respectively, with 5 bases between them. This CDR3 contains 13 residues. The germline CDR1 and CDR2 sequences are LNHNV and YYDKDF (reference sequence). The CDR3, as DNA: TGTGCCACCAGCAGAGGTGATACCGGGGAGCTGTTTTTT. Its protein is CATSRGDTGELFF.

V usage is TRBV6-5 and J usage is TRBJ1-2, with 9 bases lining up with TRBD1. J gave up 3 bases and V 6 bases, and 14 bases lay outside the gene matches. CDR1 MNHEY and CDR2 SVGAGI come from the germline V gene. This CDR3 has 17 residues. CDR3 region: CASRDPIGTGFYYGYTF. The DNA of the CDR3 is TGTGCCAGCAGGGACCCGATCGGGACAGGGTTTTACTATGGCTACACCTTC.

This clonotype appeared a few times. This chain joins TRBV28 and TRBJ2-7; a possible D gene is TRBD1 (5 bases). Germline V lookup: CDR1 MDHEN, CDR2 SYDVKM. The V and J ends lost 5 bases and 0 bases respectively, with 8 bases between them. The CDR3 has 13 amino acids. The CDR3 DNA sequence: TGTGCCAGCAGTACAGGTCCCTCCTACGAGCAGTACTTC. The encoded protein is CASSTGPSYEQYF.

J is TRBJ1-2 and V is TRBV7-8; D is ambiguous. CDR3 length: 18 residues. The germline V and J ends were trimmed by 5 bases and 5 bases, with 27 bases remaining between them. Germline V lookup: CDR1 SGHVS, CDR2 FQNEAQ. The CDR3 nucleotides read TGTGCCAGCAGCCGAACCGGGCTCGAGCTCTTGCCGCCTTATGGCTACACCTTC. Its protein product is CASSRTGLELLPPYGYTF.

This clonotype was observed a few times. In DNA, the CDR3 is TGTGCCAGTAGTTCACACTATTCACCCCTCCACTTT. This encodes CASSSHYSPLHF. The rearrangement joins TRBV19 to TRBJ1-6; D not certain. The CDR3 spans 12 residues. Germline V gives CDR1 LNHDA, CDR2 SQIVND (reference sequence). V was trimmed by 5 bases and J by 8 bases, leaving 7 bases between them. Variable domain in full (rest from reference TRBV19 and TRBJ1-6): DGGITQSPKYLFRKEGQNVTLSCEQNLNHDAMYWYRQDPGQGLRLIYYSQIVNDFQKGDIAEGYSVSREKKESFPLTVTSAQKNPTAFYLCASSSHYSPLHFGNGTRLTVT.

The gene calls are TRBV6-1 and TRBJ1-2; D not resolved. Germline values: CDR1 MNHNS, CDR2 SASEGT. V lost 4 bases and J lost 4, with 10 bases in between. The CDR3 runs to 13 residues. CDR3 region: CASSGAGSYGYTF. DNA for the CDR3: TGTGCCAGCAGTGGCGCCGGATCCTATGGCTACACCTTC.

Regarding this clonotype: A much larger clone differs from this one at a single base, so this may be a read error. The chain couples TRBV15 to TRBJ2-7; 9 nucleotides align to TRBD1. J lost 3 bases, V lost 1 base, and 1 base had no gene match. Germline V gives CDR1 LNHNV, CDR2 YYDKDF (reference sequence). The CDR3 is 14 amino acids. The CDR3 is CATSRGTGVYEQYF. DNA of the CDR3: TGTGCCACCAGCAGAGGGACAGGGGTCTACGAGCAGTACTTC. The whole variable domain, remainder taken from reference TRBV15 and TRBJ2-7, is DAMVIQNPRYQVTQFGKPVTLSCSQTLNHNVMYWYQQKSSQAPKLLFHYYDKDFNNEADTPDNFQSRRPNTSFCFLDIRSPGLGDTAMYLCATSRGTGVYEQYFGPGTRLTVT.

The CDR3 DNA follows: TGCAGTGCTAGCAGGACAGGGGGGGCCTACGAGCAGTACTTC. It is translated as CSASRTGGAYEQYF. The rearrangement joins TRBV20-1 to TRBJ2-7; 10 bases map to TRBD1. This CDR3 has 14 residues. Germline V CDR1 and CDR2: DFQATT, SNEGSKA (reference sequence). J lost 2 bases, V lost 3 bases, and 4 bases had no gene match.